What follows are 30 T cell receptor beta chains derived from one specimen sequenced in a study of blood T cell repertoires in COVID-19. Data came from immunoSEQ multiplex PCR; TCRdb stores just in-frame clones and leaves some out. In the table there are roughly 260,000 clones, approximately 90% of which are singletons. Specimen: peripheral blood. The receptor source for this set is a man in his 60s who had recovered from COVID-19.

The chain employs TRBV4-2 and TRBJ1-1; the D is unclear. V lost 1 base and J lost 4, with 13 bases in between. Germline V gene lookup returns CDR1 LGHNA and CDR2 YNFKEQ. The CDR3 runs to 15 residues. The CDR3 nucleotides read TGTGCCAGCAGCCAAGCGCCCGTCGCGGTCACTGAAGCTTTCTTT. Translation gives CASSQAPVAVTEAFF.

The chain uses TRBV7-3 and TRBJ2-3, with TRBD2 identical over 8 bases. V trimming: 6 bases; J trimming: 3 bases; junction bases outside the gene matches: 8. CDR3 length: 15 residues. Germline V gene sequence: CDR1 SGHTA, CDR2 FQGTGA. The CDR3 nucleotides read TGTGCCAGCAGTCCTCCGGGGGGGTCGACAGATACGCAGTATTTT. This gives the protein CASSPPGGSTDTQYF.

V and J are TRBV5-1 and TRBJ1-6, with D tentatively TRBD1 (5 bases). The germline V gene has CDR1 SGHRS and CDR2 YFSETQ. The V and J ends lost 5 bases and 4 bases respectively, with 13 bases between them. The CDR3 consists of 15 residues. In DNA form, the CDR3 reads TGCGCCAGCAGTTTCCAGGGTAATTATAATTCACCCCTCCACTTT. The encoded protein is CASSFQGNYNSPLHF.

This clone was observed a single time. The rearrangement links TRBV6-5 to TRBJ1-2; possible D gene TRBD1, 6 bases. Trimming left V 5 bases short and J 6 bases short, with 13 bases between. The CDR3 has 13 amino acids. CDR1 and CDR2 from the germline V gene are MNHEY and SVGAGI. CDR3 in amino acids: CASSPGQRDGYTF. The CDR3 DNA reads TGTGCCAGCAGTCCTGGACAGAGGGATGGCTACACCTTC.

This chain uses TRBV15 with TRBJ1-1; 10 bases agree with TRBD1. CDR3 length: 16 residues. Trimming took 3 bases from V and 0 from J; bases not matched to a gene: 4. CDR1 is LNHNV and CDR2 is YYDKDF in the germline V gene (reference sequence). The CDR3 nucleotides read TGTGCCACCAGCAGGGGGGACAGGGGATTGAACACTGAAGCTTTCTTT. The encoded protein is CATSRGDRGLNTEAFF. The full variable domain, its missing parts supplied by reference TRBV15 and TRBJ1-1, is DAMVIQNPRYQVTQFGKPVTLSCSQTLNHNVMYWYQQKSSQAPKLLFHYYDKDFNNEADTPDNFQSRRPNTSFCFLDIRSPGLGDTAMYLCATSRGDRGLNTEAFFGQGTRLTVV.

The rearrangement uses TRBV8-1 and TRBJ2-3; TRBD2, the table's D call, was not compared with the DNA. TRBV8-1 is a documented pseudogene. The CDR3 is 18 residues long. In DNA, the CDR3 is TGTGGCAGTGCATCCGCAGCCCTGCGGATAGCCCGCACAGATACGCAGTATTTT. This encodes CGSASAALRIARTDTQYF.

The V call is TRBV11-2, the J call TRBJ1-1; D ambiguous. The CDR3 covers 13 residues. Germline CDR1 reads SGHAT; CDR2 reads FQNNGV. Trimming shortened V by 5 bases and J by 3 bases, and 10 bases separated the two germline ends. The CDR3 DNA reads as TGTGCCAGCAGCGTTCGACTAGACACTGAAGCTTTCTTT. It translates to CASSVRLDTEAFF.

The rearrangement joins TRBV5-6 to TRBJ2-5, with 9 bases lining up with TRBD1. The V segment lost 7 bases and the J segment 4 bases; nucleotides outside the gene matches: 11. The CDR3 sequence is 15 residues long. Looked up from germline, CDR1 is SGHDT and CDR2 is YYEEEE. In nucleotides, the CDR3 is TGTGCCAGCCTTGAGACAGGGGGGAATGGAGAGACCCAGTACTTC. Protein product: CASLETGGNGETQYF.

This chain joins TRBV6-4 and TRBJ2-3; 11 nucleotides agree with TRBD2. J was trimmed by 2 bases and V by 5 bases; bases with no gene match: 3. From germline, CDR1 is MRHNA and CDR2 SNTAGT. The CDR3 sequence is 15 residues long. Here the CDR3 DNA reads TGTGCCAGCAGTAAGGGACTAGCGGACACAGATACGCAGTATTTT. It specifies CASSKGLADTDTQYF.

This chain connects TRBV7-2 to TRBJ2-7; D perhaps matches TRBD2 (5 bases). Germline assignment: CDR1 SGHTA and CDR2 FQGNSA. The CDR3 consists of 16 residues. V gave up 2 bases and J gave up 0 bases, with 14 bases separating them. This CDR3 reads CASSLQAERFSYEQYF. CDR3 bases: TGTGCCAGCAGCTTACAAGCGGAGCGGTTCTCCTACGAGCAGTACTTC.

V and J are TRBV19 and TRBJ1-2, with a tentative D call TRBD1 (6 bases). Germline V gene sequence: CDR1 LNHDA, CDR2 SQIVND (reference sequence). The CDR3 extends over 14 amino acids. Trimming left V 7 bases short and J 4 bases short, with 16 bases between. The CDR3 region is CASNYRQAGYGYTF. DNA of the CDR3: TGTGCCAGTAACTATAGACAGGCGGGCTATGGCTACACCTTC.

This chain links TRBV5-1 with TRBJ2-5, with unresolved D. This CDR3 contains 13 residues. Looked up from germline, CDR1 is SGHRS and CDR2 is YFSETQ. V lost 0 bases to trimming and J lost 3 bases, with 6 bases between them. CDR3 DNA: TGCGCCAGCAGCTTGGAAGTAGAAGAGACCCAGTACTTC. It is translated as CASSLEVEETQYF.

The rearrangement uses TRBV6-6 and TRBJ2-7, with TRBD2 matching over 12 bases. Germline CDR1 reads MNHNY; CDR2 reads SVGAGI (reference sequence). The CDR3 is 15 amino acids. J lost 4 bases, V lost 5 bases, and 6 bases had no gene match. The CDR3 loop reads CASSPLLAGGYEQYF. CDR3 nucleotide sequence: TGTGCCAGCAGTCCTCTACTAGCGGGGGGATACGAGCAGTACTTC.

The genes are TRBV7-9 and TRBJ1-5; perhaps TRBD1 as D (6 bases). CDR3 length equals 17 residues. Germline V CDR1 and CDR2: SEHNR, FQNEAQ (reference sequence). V dropped 3 bases and J dropped 3 bases, with 18 bases sitting between them. The CDR3 DNA reads TGTGCCAGCAGCTTCTACTACGGACAGTGGGACAATCAGCCCCAGCATTTT. This sequence encodes CASSFYYGQWDNQPQHF.

The rearrangement joins TRBV27 to TRBJ1-2; D call uncertain. This CDR3 region has 13 residues. The germline CDR1 and CDR2 sequences are MNHEY and SMNVEV (reference sequence). V was clipped by 5 bases and J by 0 bases, with 7 bases between them. The CDR3 nucleotides are TGTGCCAGCAGTGTCGGGGCTAACTATGGCTACACCTTC. The encoded protein is CASSVGANYGYTF.

This clone is a singleton in its sample. The chain uses TRBV27 and TRBJ1-4; a possible D gene is TRBD1 (5 bases). CDR1 MNHEY and CDR2 SMNVEV come from the germline V gene (reference sequence). V lost 5 bases and J lost 3, with 13 bases in between. The length of the CDR3 is 15 residues. In nucleotides, the CDR3 is TGTGCCAGCAGTGCCCGACAGTTCCCTAATGAAAAACTGTTTTTT. Residues: CASSARQFPNEKLFF.

The genes are TRBV30 and TRBJ1-5; D uncertain. Germline V gene data show CDR1 as GTSNPN and CDR2 as SVGIG (reference sequence). The CDR3 runs to 9 residues. The V and J ends lost 5 bases and 7 bases respectively, with 3 bases between them. CDR3 nucleotide sequence: TGTGCCTGGTCACAGCCCCAGCATTTT. Amino acids: CAWSQPQHF.

The rearrangement joins TRBV14 to TRBJ2-6; D gene unclear. Germline V gives CDR1 SGHDN, CDR2 FVKESK. The CDR3 sequence is 17 residues long. V gave up 0 bases and J gave up 0 bases, with 9 bases separating them. CDR3 residues: CASSQDPLVSGANVLTF. In DNA form, the CDR3 reads TGTGCCAGCAGCCAAGACCCTCTAGTCTCTGGGGCCAACGTCCTGACTTTC.

The V and J genes are TRBV3-1 (or the pseudogene TRBV3-2) and TRBJ2-5, with D perhaps TRBD2 (5 bases). Trimming stripped 6 bases from V and 5 bases from J, with 10 bases between. CDR3 length: 12 amino acids. CDR1 LGHDT and CDR2 YNNKEL come from the germline V gene (reference sequence). CDR3 coding DNA: TGTGCCAGCAGAACCCCGGGGGAGACCCAGTACTTC. Translation: CASRTPGETQYF.

The chain has TRBV7-9 and TRBJ1-5; D is uncertain. Germline V gene data show CDR1 as SEHNR and CDR2 as FQNEAQ (reference sequence). The CDR3 has 14 residues. Deletions cut 4 bases from V and 2 bases from J, with 9 bases between. The CDR3 spells CASSSGVGNQPQHF. The CDR3 nucleotides read TGTGCCAGCAGCTCCGGTGTGGGCAATCAGCCCCAGCATTTT.

The V gene is TRBV6-5, the J gene TRBJ2-1; D possibly corresponds to TRBD1 (7 bases). Trimming shortened V by 1 base and J by 9 bases, and 16 bases separated the two germline ends. This CDR3 has 15 residues. Germline CDR1 and CDR2: MNHEY and SVGAGI. The chain's CDR3 is CASSYFSQGGGEQFF. CDR3 nucleotides: TGTGCCAGCAGTTACTTTTCGCAGGGGGGAGGTGAGCAGTTCTTC.

This chain joins TRBV19 and TRBJ1-2; TRBD1 matches 8 bases. The germline V gene has CDR1 LNHDA and CDR2 SQIVND (reference sequence). With 5 bases clipped from V and 6 bases from J, the junction kept 8 bases outside the gene matches. The CDR3 runs 14 residues. The CDR3, as DNA: TGTGCCAGTAGTGATCCAGGGGGCTCGGATGGCTACACCTTC. Translated: CASSDPGGSDGYTF.

This clone was seen once. The chain employs TRBV27 and TRBJ1-6; 9 nucleotides line up with TRBD1. The V and J ends lost 11 bases and 7 bases, in that order; junction bases with no gene match: 6. The germline gives CDR1 MNHEY, CDR2 SMNVEV (reference sequence). The CDR3 contains 13 residues. The CDR3 loop is CAESGQGNSPLHF. DNA for the CDR3: TGTGCCGAAAGCGGACAGGGGAATTCACCCCTCCACTTT.

The chain couples TRBV5-6 to TRBJ2-7; 7 bases line up with TRBD1. J gave up 3 bases and V 10 bases, and 7 bases lay outside the gene matches. The CDR3 extends over 12 amino acids. CDR1 is SGHDT and CDR2 is YYEEEE in the germline V gene. The CDR3 is CAPSGGRYEQYF. The CDR3 nucleotides read TGTGCCCCCTCAGGGGGACGCTACGAGCAGTACTTC.

This clone was recorded a few times. The chain links TRBV7-9 to TRBJ1-6; weak D call: TRBD1 (6 bases). The CDR3 has 16 residues. Germline assignment: CDR1 SEHNR and CDR2 FQNEAQ (reference sequence). Trimming shortened V by 7 bases and J by 0 bases, and 13 bases separated the two germline ends. The CDR3 here is CASIFQGSSYNSPLHF. The CDR3 coding sequence is TGTGCCAGCATTTTTCAGGGGAGCTCCTATAATTCACCCCTCCACTTT.

This clone was detected only a few times. The chain combines TRBV10-1 with TRBJ2-6; no reliable D call. V lost 2 bases, J lost 2 bases, and 19 bases lay in between. Germline CDR1 and CDR2: WNHNN and SYGVQD (reference sequence). The CDR3 runs 19 residues. The CDR3, as DNA: TGCGCCAGCAGTGAGAGCCGGGTTCTGAAATTAGCTGGGGCCAACGTCCTGACTTTC. Its translation is CASSESRVLKLAGANVLTF.

The chain recombines TRBV5-1 with TRBJ2-1; D not certain. CDR1 is SGHRS, CDR2 YFSETQ, per germline. Trimming took 1 base from V and 2 from J, leaving 13 bases between them. CDR3 length: 16 residues. CDR3 sequence: CASSLRMATTYNEQFF. The CDR3 DNA reads as TGCGCCAGCAGCTTGAGGATGGCGACAACCTACAATGAGCAGTTCTTC.

The genes are TRBV6-1 and TRBJ1-2, with a weak D call TRBD1 (6 bases). CDR1 MNHNS and CDR2 SASEGT come from the germline V gene. V shed 1 base and J shed 5 bases, with 8 bases lying between them. The CDR3 contains 13 residues. DNA of the CDR3: TGTGCCAGCAGTGAAGTGGGGGCTTATGGCTACACCTTC. Amino acids: CASSEVGAYGYTF.

This clone was counted once. This chain connects TRBV5-6 to TRBJ2-5; D is unresolved. Germline V gives CDR1 SGHDT, CDR2 YYEEEE. The germline V and J ends were trimmed by 4 bases and 1 base, with 8 bases remaining between them. The CDR3 has 13 residues. The CDR3 here is CASSPPLQETQYF. The CDR3, as DNA: TGTGCCAGCAGCCCCCCCCTCCAAGAGACCCAGTACTTC.

The rearrangement uses TRBV29-1 and TRBJ2-1; 10 bases are a match to TRBD2. Germline assignment: CDR1 SQVTM and CDR2 ANQGSEA. V shed 4 bases, J shed 0 bases, and the junction held 6 bases outside the gene matches. The CDR3 runs to 16 residues. The CDR3 nucleotides are TGCAGCGTTGCTAGCGGGGGTGACAGCTCCTACAATGAGCAGTTCTTC. Protein product: CSVASGGDSSYNEQFF.